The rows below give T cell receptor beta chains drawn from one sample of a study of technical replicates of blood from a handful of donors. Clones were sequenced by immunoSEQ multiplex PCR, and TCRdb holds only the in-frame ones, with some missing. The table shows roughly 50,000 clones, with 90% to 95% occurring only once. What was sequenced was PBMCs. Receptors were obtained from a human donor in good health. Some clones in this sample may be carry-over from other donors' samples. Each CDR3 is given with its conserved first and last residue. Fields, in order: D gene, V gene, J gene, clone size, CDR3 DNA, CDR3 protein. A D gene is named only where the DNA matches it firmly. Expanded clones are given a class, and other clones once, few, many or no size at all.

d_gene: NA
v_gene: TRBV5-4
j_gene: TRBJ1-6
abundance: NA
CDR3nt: TGTGCCAGCAGCTTGCTAGCGGGCCAGGGGAATTCACCCCTCCACTTT
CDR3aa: CASSLLAGQGNSPLHF

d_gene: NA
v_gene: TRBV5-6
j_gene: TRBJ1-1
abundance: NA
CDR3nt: TGTGCCAGCAGCCCGGGCGGGGGAAGGTGGTACACTGAAGCTTTCTTT
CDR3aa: CASSPGGGRWYTEAFF

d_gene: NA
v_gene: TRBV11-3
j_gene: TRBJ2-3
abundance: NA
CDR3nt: TGTGCCAGCAGCCAATTGGTTCAGGGATGCACAGATACGCAGTATTTT
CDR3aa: CASSQLVQGCTDTQYF

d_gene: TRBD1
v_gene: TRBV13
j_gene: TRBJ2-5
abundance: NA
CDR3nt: TGTGCCAGCAGCTTGGGGGACAGTCAAGAGACCCAGTACTTC
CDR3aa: CASSLGDSQETQYF

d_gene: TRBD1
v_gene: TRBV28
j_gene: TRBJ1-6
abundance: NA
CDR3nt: TGTGCCAGCAGTTTCGGGACAGGGCTGAATTCACCCCTCCACTTT
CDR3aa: CASSFGTGLNSPLHF

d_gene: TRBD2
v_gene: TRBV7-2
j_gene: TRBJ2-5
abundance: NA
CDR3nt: TGTGCCAGCAGCCTCTATCAGCTAGCGGGAGGGAGTAGGGAGACCCAGTACTTC
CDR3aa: CASSLYQLAGGSRETQYF

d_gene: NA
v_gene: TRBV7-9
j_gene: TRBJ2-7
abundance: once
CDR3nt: TGTGCCAGCAGCTTAGCGGGCAGGGACTCCTACGAGCAGTACTTC
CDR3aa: CASSLAGRDSYEQYF

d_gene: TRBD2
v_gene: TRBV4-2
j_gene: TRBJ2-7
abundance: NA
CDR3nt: TGTGCCAGCAGCCCAAACGCGGGAGCTAGCTCCTACGAGCAGTACTTC
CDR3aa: CASSPNAGASSYEQYF

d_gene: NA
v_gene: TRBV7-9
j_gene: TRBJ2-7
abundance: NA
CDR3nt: TGTGCCAGCAGCTTGTATAGCGGCTACGAGCAGTACTTC
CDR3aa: CASSLYSGYEQYF

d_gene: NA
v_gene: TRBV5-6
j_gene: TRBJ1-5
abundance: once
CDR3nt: TGTGCCAGCAGCTTGGCGGGGGGCGTAAGCAATCAGCCCCAGCATTTT
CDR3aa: CASSLAGGVSNQPQHF

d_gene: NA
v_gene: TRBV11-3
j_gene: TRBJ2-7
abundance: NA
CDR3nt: TGTGCCAGCAGCCTAAACAACGGGTACGAGCAGTACTTC
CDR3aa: CASSLNNGYEQYF

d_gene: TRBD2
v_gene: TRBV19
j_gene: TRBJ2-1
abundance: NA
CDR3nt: TGTGCCAGTAGCCTTGATAGCGGGTATGAGCAGTTCTTC
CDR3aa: CASSLDSGYEQFF

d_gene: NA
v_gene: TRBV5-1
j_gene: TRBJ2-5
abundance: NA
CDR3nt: TGCGCCAGCAGCTCCTCGGGGGAAGAGACCCAGTACTTC
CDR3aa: CASSSSGEETQYF

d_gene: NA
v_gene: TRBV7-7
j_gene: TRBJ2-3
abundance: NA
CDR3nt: TGTGCCAGCAGCTCGGGACTCGACACCGACACAGATACGCAGTATTTT
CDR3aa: CASSSGLDTDTDTQYF

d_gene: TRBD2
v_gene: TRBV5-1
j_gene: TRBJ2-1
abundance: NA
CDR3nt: TGCGCCAGCAGTTCTTCCGGGACTAGCGGGTTCTCCTACAATGAGCAGTTCTTC
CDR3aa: CASSSSGTSGFSYNEQFF

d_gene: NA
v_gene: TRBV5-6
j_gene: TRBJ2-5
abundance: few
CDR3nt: TGTGCCAGCAGCTTGGTGGCAGACCAAGAGACCCAGTACTTC
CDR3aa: CASSLVADQETQYF

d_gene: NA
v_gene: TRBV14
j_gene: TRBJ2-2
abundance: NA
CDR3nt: TGTGCCAGCAGCCAAGGGAGAGGCCGGGAGCTGTTTTTT
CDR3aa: CASSQGRGRELFF

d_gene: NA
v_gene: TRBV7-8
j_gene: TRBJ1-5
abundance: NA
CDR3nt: TGTGCCAGCAGCTTAGACAGGGGCAATCAGCCCCAGCATTTT
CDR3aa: CASSLDRGNQPQHF

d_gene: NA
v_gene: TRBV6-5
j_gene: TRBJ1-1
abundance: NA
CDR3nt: TGTGCCAGCAGTTACTCGAATGGGGGGGCGGGCACTGAAGCTTTCTTT
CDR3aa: CASSYSNGGAGTEAFF

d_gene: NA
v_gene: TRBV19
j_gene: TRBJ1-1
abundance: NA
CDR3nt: TGTGCCAGTAGTATGGGAGCCACTGAAGCTTTCTTT
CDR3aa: CASSMGATEAFF

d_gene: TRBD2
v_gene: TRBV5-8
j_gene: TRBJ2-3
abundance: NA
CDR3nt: TGTGCCAGCAGCCGCGGGGCCCGCGGGGGAATCACAGATACGCAGTATTTT
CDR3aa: CASSRGARGGITDTQYF

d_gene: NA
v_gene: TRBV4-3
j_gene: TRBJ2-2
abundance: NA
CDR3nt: TGCGCCAGCAGCCAAGGCTCGGGAAGGAACACCGGGGAGCTGTTTTTT
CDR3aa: CASSQGSGRNTGELFF

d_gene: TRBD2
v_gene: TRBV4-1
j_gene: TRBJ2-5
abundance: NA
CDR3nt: TGCGCCAGCAGCCAAGGCAGTGGGACTATCCAAGAGACCCAGTACTTC
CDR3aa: CASSQGSGTIQETQYF

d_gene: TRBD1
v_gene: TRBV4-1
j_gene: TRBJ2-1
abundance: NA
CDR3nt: TGCGCCAGCAGCCGGCCGTCCGGACAGGGCTATGGCAATGAGCAGTTCTTC
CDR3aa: CASSRPSGQGYGNEQFF